The 32 T cell receptor beta chains given below trace back to one sample, sequenced in a study of neurological immune-mediated disorders. One entry per CDR3 protein, called by TCRdb with MiXCR from the 5' RACE reads. The data show about 50,000 distinct CDR3 sequences, around a sixth seen once. The specimen was PBMCs. These receptor sequences come from a man aged 60 to 69 in good health.

This clonotype was seen ten or more times. The chain uses TRBV12-3 or TRBV12-4 and TRBJ2-4, with TRBD1 matching 7 bases. Trimming removed 6 bases from V and 7 bases from J; junction bases left unmatched: 9. This CDR3 spans 14 amino acids. The CDR3 spells CASSLRQGSNIQYF. CDR3 in DNA: TGTGCCAGCAGCCTCCGACAGGGATCGAACATTCAGTACTTC.

This clonotype appeared many times. The V gene is TRBV5-1, the J gene TRBJ2-7, with 10 bases lining up with TRBD2. Trimming at V came to 5 bases and at J to 0 bases, leaving 8 bases not matched to a gene. This CDR3 is 16 amino acids long. Germline CDR1 and CDR2: SGHRS and YFSETQ. The CDR3 loop reads CASRTAGGPSSYEQYF. The CDR3, as DNA: TGCGCCAGCAGGACAGCGGGAGGGCCTTCCTCCTACGAGCAGTACTTC.

This clonotype was recorded at least ten times. The V and J genes are TRBV7-6 and TRBJ1-2; a weak D match, TRBD1 (6 bases). V lost 5 bases and J lost 4, with 14 bases in between. The germline V gene has CDR1 SGHVS and CDR2 FNYEAQ. This CDR3 contains 14 residues. As DNA, the CDR3 is TGTGCCAGCAGCGACCACACAGGGACCTATGGCTACACCTTC. Translated, it gives CASSDHTGTYGYTF.

There are many counts of this clonotype. The rearrangement links TRBV5-1 to TRBJ2-1; D might be TRBD2 (5 bases). The ends were cut back, 0 bases at V and 9 bases at J, with 10 bases in the middle. Germline loops: CDR1 SGHRS, CDR2 YFSETQ. The CDR3 loop spans 13 amino acids. This chain's CDR3 is CASSLELASEQFF. The CDR3 DNA reads TGCGCCAGCAGCTTGGAGCTAGCCAGTGAGCAGTTCTTC. Based on the CDR3 plus reference TRBV5-1 and TRBJ2-1, the full variable domain is KAGVTQTPRYLIKTRGQQVTLSCSPISGHRSVSWYQQTPGQGLQFLFEYFSETQRNKGNFPGRFSGRQFSNSRSEMNVSTLELGDSALYLCASSLELASEQFFGPGTRLTVL.

This clonotype counts as large. The chain couples TRBV7-2 to TRBJ2-1, with TRBD1 matching over 7 bases. V gave up 8 bases and J gave up 4 bases; unmatched junction bases: 5. The CDR3 totals 13 residues. Germline V gene lookup returns CDR1 SGHTA and CDR2 FQGNSA. The DNA of the CDR3 is TGTGCCAGCTCCCGACAGGGATACAATGAGCAGTTCTTC. Its protein is CASSRQGYNEQFF.

This clonotype was recorded at least ten times. V is TRBV5-1 and J is TRBJ2-1; 8 nucleotides agree with TRBD2. J gave up 1 base and V 5 bases, and 11 bases lay outside the gene matches. CDR3 size: 17 residues. Germline loops: CDR1 SGHRS, CDR2 YFSETQ. CDR3 DNA sequence: TGCGCCAGCAGTCCCTCTGCGGGCGGGAGGTCCTACAATGAGCAGTTCTTC. It translates to CASSPSAGGRSYNEQFF.

Ten or more counts support this clonotype. The chain has TRBV20-1 and TRBJ2-3, with 13 bases lining up with TRBD2. V lost 5 bases and J lost 7; bases outside the gene matches: 15. The CDR3 sequence is 17 residues long. Germline CDR1 reads DFQATT; CDR2 reads SNEGSKA (reference sequence). As DNA, the CDR3 is TGCAGTGCTGACATATTAGGTACTAGCGGGAGGGCCCATACGCAGTATTTT. Translation: CSADILGTSGRAHTQYF.

This clonotype was seen many times. The CDR3 ends on some other residue instead of the conserved phenylalanine or tryptophan, so this is likely a read error. The DNA is omitted, as the CDR3 cannot be located on it reliably, and the CDR3 follows TCRdb's listing. CDR3 region: CAVGDGVP. The chain joins TRBV6-1 to TRBJ1-3; the table's TRBD1 call for D was not verified on the DNA. The germline V gene has CDR1 MNHNS and CDR2 SASEGT. The CDR3 adds up to 8 amino acids, both ends counted.

This clonotype has at least ten counts. The chain is built from TRBV5-1 and TRBJ2-5, with 9 bases fitting TRBD1. The CDR3 has 15 residues. With 1 base clipped from V and 5 bases from J, the junction kept 6 bases outside the gene matches. Germline V lookup: CDR1 SGHRS, CDR2 YFSETQ. The CDR3 spells CASSLRGTGLETQYF. CDR3 in DNA: TGCGCCAGCAGCTTGCGGGGGACAGGGCTGGAGACCCAGTACTTC. The full variable domain, with the rest looked up from reference TRBV5-1 and TRBJ2-5, is KAGVTQTPRYLIKTRGQQVTLSCSPISGHRSVSWYQQTPGQGLQFLFEYFSETQRNKGNFPGRFSGRQFSNSRSEMNVSTLELGDSALYLCASSLRGTGLETQYFGPGTRLLVL.

On this clonotype: This may arise from a read error, as a much more abundant clone is one base away. The genes are TRBV7-2 and TRBJ2-3; no reliable D call. The CDR3 has 12 residues. Germline CDR1 reads SGHTA; CDR2 reads FQGNSA. The CDR3 sequence is CVSSSITDTQYF. DNA of the CDR3: TGTGTCAGCAGCTCGATCACAGATACGCAGTATTTT.

This chain connects TRBV3-1 to TRBJ2-1; D might be TRBD2 (5 bases). V was cut by 2 bases and J by 4 bases, with 15 bases left in between. The CDR3 has 16 amino acids. Germline-derived CDR1 and CDR2 are LGHDT and YNNKEL (reference sequence). CDR3 protein: CASSQFRASTYNEQFF. The CDR3 DNA follows: TGTGCCAGCAGCCAATTTCGGGCTAGCACTTACAATGAGCAGTTCTTC.

This clonotype was observed many times. The chain has TRBV5-6 and TRBJ2-3; D call uncertain. The CDR3 consists of 13 residues. V dropped 1 base and J dropped 2 bases, with 5 bases sitting between them. Germline V gene sequence: CDR1 SGHDT, CDR2 YYEEEE. The CDR3 here is CASSLPTTDTQYF. CDR3 nucleotide sequence: TGTGCCAGCAGCTTGCCCACCACAGATACGCAGTATTTT.

In its sample, this clonotype was seen many times. CDR3 in amino acids: CASSQGMARGIYNEQFF. In nucleotides, the CDR3 is TGCGCCAGCAGCCAAGGAATGGCCAGGGGCATTTACAATGAGCAGTTCTTC. J is TRBJ2-1 and V is TRBV4-1; TRBD1 is a possible D gene (6 bases). The CDR3 sequence is 17 residues long. The germline V gene encodes CDR1 MGHRA and CDR2 YSYEKL. Deletions cut 1 base from V and 4 bases from J, with 17 bases between.

This clonotype was counted ten times or more. The J gene is TRBJ2-7, the V gene TRBV20-1; 10 bases agree with TRBD2. With 4 bases clipped from V and 4 bases from J, the junction kept 4 bases outside the gene matches. CDR1 is DFQATT and CDR2 is SNEGSKA in the germline V gene (reference sequence). CDR3 size: 13 residues. This chain's CDR3 is CSANPSGRYEQYF. The DNA for the CDR3 is TGCAGTGCTAACCCTAGCGGGAGATACGAGCAGTACTTC.

This clonotype was recorded at least ten times. The J gene is TRBJ1-6, the V gene TRBV20-1; the D is unclear. Germline V CDR1 and CDR2: DFQATT, SNEGSKA (reference sequence). The CDR3 length is 14 residues. Trimming cost V 8 bases and J 3 bases, with 14 bases left between them. CDR3 amino acids: CSPSDVYYNSPLHF. The CDR3 bases are TGCAGTCCCTCGGACGTTTACTATAATTCACCCCTCCACTTT.

This clonotype was seen many times. This chain joins TRBV20-1 and TRBJ2-7; D is possibly TRBD2 (6 bases). The V and J ends lost 1 base and 4 bases respectively, with 11 bases between them. The CDR3 is 13 residues long. Germline-derived CDR1 and CDR2 are DFQATT and SNEGSKA (reference sequence). The CDR3 DNA follows: TGCAGTGCTAGAGGAGCGGGCCCTTACGAGCAGTACTTC. It translates to CSARGAGPYEQYF.

This clonotype was picked up many times. The chain carries TRBV29-1 and TRBJ1-2, with D possibly matching TRBD1 (5 bases). V lost 6 bases and J 8 bases, leaving 16 bases between the germline ends. Germline CDR1 and CDR2: SQVTM and ANQGSEA. The length of the CDR3 is 12 residues. CDR3 residues: CSVDGDAGGYTF. The CDR3 bases are TGCAGCGTGGACGGGGACGCCGGGGGCTACACCTTC.

This clonotype is termed medium-sized. The chain is built from TRBV5-1 and TRBJ2-1; D is undetermined. CDR1 is SGHRS, CDR2 YFSETQ, per germline. There are 13 residues in the CDR3. The germline V and J ends were trimmed by 4 bases and 8 bases, with 13 bases remaining between them. DNA of the CDR3: TGCGCCAGCAGCACCGGACGTGGCGATGAGCAGTTCTTC. It is translated as CASSTGRGDEQFF.

The chain combines TRBV28 with TRBJ1-4; D not resolved. The CDR3 loop spans 13 amino acids. The ends were cut back, 6 bases at V and 0 bases at J, with 5 bases in the middle. Germline CDR1 and CDR2: MDHEN and SYDVKM. CDR3 residues: CASSHPTNEKLFF. The DNA for the CDR3 is TGTGCCAGCAGCCATCCAACTAATGAAAAACTGTTTTTT.

In its sample, this clonotype was seen many times. The rearrangement links TRBV10-3 to TRBJ1-1; no firm D call. Trimming shortened V by 4 bases and J by 1 base, and 7 bases separated the two germline ends. The CDR3 spans 13 residues. CDR1 and CDR2 from the germline V gene are ENHRY and SYGVKD. CDR3 DNA sequence: TGTGCCATCAGTGTATCCGCGAACACTGAAGCTTTCTTT. Protein: CAISVSANTEAFF.

This rearrangement joins TRBV11-2 to TRBJ2-5; the D gene is possibly TRBD2 (6 bases). V was trimmed by 1 base and J by 5 bases, leaving 11 bases between them. The length of the CDR3 is 14 residues. Germline CDR1 is SGHAT and CDR2 is FQNNGV. The CDR3 loop is CASSLGGAPETQYF. In DNA form, the CDR3 reads TGTGCCAGCAGCTTAGGCGGGGCACCTGAGACCCAGTACTTC.

On this clonotype itself: Its ends do not fully match the called genes, so a read error is possible. The V gene is TRBV24-1, the J gene TRBJ2-2; 9 nucleotides agree with TRBD2. Germline values: CDR1 KGHDR, CDR2 SFDVKD. This CDR3 has 16 residues. The CDR3 DNA sequence: TGTGTCACCAGTGACCCGGGACTAGCAGGGCTCGGGGAGCTGTTTTTT. It translates to CVTSDPGLAGLGELFF.

This clonotype showed up many times. The chain links TRBV4-1 to TRBJ1-5; 8 positions match TRBD1. Germline CDR1 reads MGHRA; CDR2 reads YSYEKL. V lost 5 bases to trimming and J lost 4 bases; unmatched junction nucleotides: 13. The CDR3 has 17 amino acids. The CDR3, as DNA: TGCGCCAGCAGCTATAGACCCATCACAGGGGGTAATCAGCCCCAGCATTTT. It translates to CASSYRPITGGNQPQHF.

In its sample, this clonotype was seen many times. The CDR3 reads CATSRERQDNEQFF. In DNA form, the CDR3 reads TGTGCCACCAGCAGAGAACGGCAGGACAATGAGCAGTTCTTC. The V gene is TRBV15, the J gene TRBJ2-1; no clear D gene. The CDR3 sequence is 14 residues long. The V gene's germline CDR1 is LNHNV and CDR2 YYDKDF (reference sequence). The V gene lost 0 bases and the J gene lost 5 bases, with 8 bases spanning the gap.

Many counts were recorded for this clonotype. The chain employs TRBV5-5 and TRBJ2-1, with 9 bases identical to TRBD2. Germline CDR1 is SGHKS and CDR2 is YYEKEE (reference sequence). The length of the CDR3 is 15 residues. After removal of 4 bases from V and 8 bases from J, the junction contained 10 bases not matched to a gene. The CDR3 DNA follows: TGTGCCAGCAGCGACCCTTCTAGCGGGAACTATGAGCAGTTCTTC. Translating it yields CASSDPSSGNYEQFF.

This clonotype showed up just a few times. This chain uses TRBV19 with TRBJ2-7, with D possibly being TRBD1 (5 bases). Between the trimmed V and J ends, which lost 5 bases and 3 bases, there was a span of 14 bases. Per germline, CDR1 LNHDA and CDR2 SQIVND (reference sequence). The CDR3 runs to 14 residues. Written as DNA, the CDR3 is TGTGCCAGTAGTTGGCAGGGTGGAATCTACGAGCAGTACTTC. Translating it yields CASSWQGGIYEQYF.

In its sample, this clonotype was seen many times. The genes are TRBV7-2 and TRBJ2-3; 8 nucleotides agree with TRBD2. Looked up from germline, CDR1 is SGHTA and CDR2 is FQGNSA. The CDR3 has 15 amino acids. Trimming cost V 1 base and J 2 bases; bases outside gene matches: 2. The CDR3 bases are TGTGCCAGCAGCTTAGTTAGCGGGATCACAGATACGCAGTATTTT. It is translated as CASSLVSGITDTQYF.

This sequence joins TRBV4-2 and TRBJ2-7, with TRBD1 identical over 7 bases. CDR1 is LGHNA and CDR2 is YNFKEQ in the germline V gene. The V segment lost 2 bases and the J segment 0 bases; nucleotides outside the gene matches: 13. This CDR3 comprises 18 residues. DNA of the CDR3: TGTGCCAGCAGCCAAAACCTAATTGCCGGGACAGTCTCCTACGAGCAGTACTTC. Protein: CASSQNLIAGTVSYEQYF.

Turning to this clonotype: With a much larger clone just one base away, this may be a read error. This chain joins TRBV28 and TRBJ2-7; no clear D. The germline V and J ends were trimmed by 5 bases and 2 bases, with 7 bases remaining between them. CDR1 MDHEN and CDR2 SYDVKM come from the germline V gene. This CDR3 spans 12 amino acids. The CDR3 sequence: CASSICTYEQYF. The CDR3 DNA follows: TGTGCCAGCAGTATCTGTACCTACGAGCAGTACTTC. Using reference TRBV28 and TRBJ2-7 for the parts outside the CDR3, the full variable domain is DVKVTQSSRYLVKRTGEKVFLECVQDMDHENMFWYRQDPGLGLRLIYFSYDVKMKEKGDIPEGYSVSREKKERFSLILESASTNQTSMYLCASSICTYEQYFGPGTRLTVT.

This clonotype has a count of ten or more. The CDR3 bases are TGCAGTGCCCCTGGGGCCTATGGCTACACCTTC. Its translation is CSAPGAYGYTF. The V call is TRBV20-1, the J call TRBJ1-2, with TRBD1 as a possible D gene (5 bases). This CDR3 is 11 amino acids long. Trimming stripped 6 bases from V and 4 bases from J, with 9 bases between. Germline CDR1 DFQATT, CDR2 SNEGSKA (reference sequence).

This clonotype was seen many times. The chain couples TRBV28 to TRBJ2-1, with D possibly being TRBD2 (6 bases). Trimming stripped 2 bases from V and 4 bases from J, with 12 bases between. CDR3 length: 15 residues. Germline V gene lookup returns CDR1 MDHEN and CDR2 SYDVKM. DNA of the CDR3: TGTGCCAGCAGTTTAACGACGGGAGAGTACAATGAGCAGTTCTTC. Translation: CASSLTTGEYNEQFF.

This clonotype has at least ten counts. V is TRBV9 and J is TRBJ1-3; 10 bases map to TRBD1. This CDR3 spans 15 amino acids. CDR1 and CDR2 (germline): SGDLS, YYNGEE. J gave up 7 bases and V 4 bases, and 8 bases lay outside the gene matches. CDR3 bases: TGTGCCAGCAGCATTAGACCGGGACAGGGGAACACCATATATTTT. Its translation: CASSIRPGQGNTIYF.